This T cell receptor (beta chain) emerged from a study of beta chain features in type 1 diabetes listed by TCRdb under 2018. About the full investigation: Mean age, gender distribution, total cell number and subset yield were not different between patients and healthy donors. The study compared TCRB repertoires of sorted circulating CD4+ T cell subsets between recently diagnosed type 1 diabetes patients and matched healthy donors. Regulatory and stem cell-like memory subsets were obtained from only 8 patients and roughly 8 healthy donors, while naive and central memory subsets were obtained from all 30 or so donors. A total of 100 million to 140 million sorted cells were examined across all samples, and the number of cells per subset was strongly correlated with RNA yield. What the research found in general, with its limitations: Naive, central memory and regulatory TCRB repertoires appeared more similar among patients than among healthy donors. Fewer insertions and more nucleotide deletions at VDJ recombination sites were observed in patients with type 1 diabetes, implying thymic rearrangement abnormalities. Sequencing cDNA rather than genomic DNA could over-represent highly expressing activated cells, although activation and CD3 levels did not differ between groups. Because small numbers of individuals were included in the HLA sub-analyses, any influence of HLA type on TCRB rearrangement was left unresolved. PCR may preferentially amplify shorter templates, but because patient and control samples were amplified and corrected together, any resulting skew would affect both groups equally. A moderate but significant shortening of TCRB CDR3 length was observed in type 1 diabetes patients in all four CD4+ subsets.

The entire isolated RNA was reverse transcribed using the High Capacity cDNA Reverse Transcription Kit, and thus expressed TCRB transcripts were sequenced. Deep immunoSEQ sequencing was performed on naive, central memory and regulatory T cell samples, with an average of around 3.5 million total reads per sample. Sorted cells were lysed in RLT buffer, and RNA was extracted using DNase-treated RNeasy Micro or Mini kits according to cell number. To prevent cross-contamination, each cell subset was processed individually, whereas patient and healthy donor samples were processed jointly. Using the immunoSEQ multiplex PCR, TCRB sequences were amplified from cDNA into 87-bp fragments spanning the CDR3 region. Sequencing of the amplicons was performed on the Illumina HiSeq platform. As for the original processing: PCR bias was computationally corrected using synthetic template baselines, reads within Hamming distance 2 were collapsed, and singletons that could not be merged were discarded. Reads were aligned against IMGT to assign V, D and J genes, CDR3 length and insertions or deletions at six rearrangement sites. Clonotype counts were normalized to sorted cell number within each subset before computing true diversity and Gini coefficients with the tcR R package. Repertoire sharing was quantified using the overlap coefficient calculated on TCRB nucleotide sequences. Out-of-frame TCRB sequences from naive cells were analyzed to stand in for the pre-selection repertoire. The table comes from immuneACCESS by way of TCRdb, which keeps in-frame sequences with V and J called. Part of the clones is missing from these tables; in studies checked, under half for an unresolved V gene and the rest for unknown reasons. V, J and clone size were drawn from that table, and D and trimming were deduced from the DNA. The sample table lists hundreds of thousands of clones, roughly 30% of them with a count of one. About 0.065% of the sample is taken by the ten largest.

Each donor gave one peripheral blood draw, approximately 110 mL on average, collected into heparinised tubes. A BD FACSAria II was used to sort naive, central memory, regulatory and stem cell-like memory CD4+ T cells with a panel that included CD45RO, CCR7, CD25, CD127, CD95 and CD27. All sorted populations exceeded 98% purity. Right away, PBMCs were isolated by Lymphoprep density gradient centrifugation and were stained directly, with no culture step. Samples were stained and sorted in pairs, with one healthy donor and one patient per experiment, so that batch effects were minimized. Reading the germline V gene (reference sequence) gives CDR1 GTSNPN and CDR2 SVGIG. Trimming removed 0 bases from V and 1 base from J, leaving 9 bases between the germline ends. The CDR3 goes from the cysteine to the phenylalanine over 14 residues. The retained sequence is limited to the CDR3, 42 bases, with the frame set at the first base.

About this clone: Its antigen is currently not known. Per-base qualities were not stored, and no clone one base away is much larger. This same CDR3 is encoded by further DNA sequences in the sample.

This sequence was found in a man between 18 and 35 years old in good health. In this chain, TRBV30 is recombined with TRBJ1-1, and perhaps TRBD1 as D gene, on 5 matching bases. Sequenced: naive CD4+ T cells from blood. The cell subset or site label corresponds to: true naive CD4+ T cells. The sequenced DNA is TGTGCCTGGAGTGTAAGGCAGGGGAACACTGAAGCTTTCTTT. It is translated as CAWSVRQGNTEAFF.